The present T cell receptor (beta chain) was sequenced within a study of identical twins. Study observations and caveats: It was possible that invariant MAIT and iNKT cells partly confounded the zero-insertion analyses.

This CDR3 spans 14 amino acids. V lost 7 bases to trimming and J lost 5 bases, with 15 bases between them. Germline lookup yields CDR1 MGHDK and CDR2 SYGVNS. This clonotype was detected ten times or more. Its antigen is undetermined. TCRdb fed the 5' RACE reads into MiXCR, producing one record per CDR3 protein. The data contain about 240,000 distinct CDR3 sequences, roughly 10% of them singletons. The chain carries TRBV25-1 and TRBJ1-5, with a weak D call TRBD1 (5 bases). This clonotype was sampled from a man aged 50 to 60 in good health. Sequencing was done on a sample of memory T cells sorted from blood. The CDR3 sequence is CASMAAGSYQPQHF. As DNA, the CDR3 is TGTGCCAGCATGGCGGCAGGGAGTTATCAGCCCCAGCATTTT.